Sequencing of this T cell receptor (beta chain) was carried out in a study of blood T cells in healthy people across ages. Findings of the study overall: Samples with more naive T cells showed higher observed beta diversity.

The use of a sample-barcoded 5' primer and a J-beta primer mix characterized a second PCR of roughly 6 to 11 cycles. A 12-random-nucleotide template-switch adaptor tagged each cDNA molecule. TCRdb reprocessed the 5' RACE reads via MiXCR and lists one record per CDR3 protein. The repertoire includes roughly 800,000 distinct CDR3 sequences, 55% to 70% of them detected once, and around 20% sits in the top ten. Deletions cut 0 bases from V and 5 bases from J, with 14 bases between. The CDR3 loop spans 14 amino acids. CDR1 and CDR2 from the germline V gene are DFQATT and SNEGSKA (reference sequence). This clonotype was observed a handful of times. The antigen remains unidentified. Healthy Russian Caucasian donors spanned ages roughly 6 to 100 years.

The specimen was blood. This sequence was found in a man aged 30 to 45 in good health. J is TRBJ2-7 and V is TRBV20-1; D perhaps matches TRBD1 (6 bases). CDR3 DNA: TGCAGTGCTAGAGATTCCAGGGGTGTAAACGAGCAGTACTTC. Translated, it gives CSARDSRGVNEQYF.